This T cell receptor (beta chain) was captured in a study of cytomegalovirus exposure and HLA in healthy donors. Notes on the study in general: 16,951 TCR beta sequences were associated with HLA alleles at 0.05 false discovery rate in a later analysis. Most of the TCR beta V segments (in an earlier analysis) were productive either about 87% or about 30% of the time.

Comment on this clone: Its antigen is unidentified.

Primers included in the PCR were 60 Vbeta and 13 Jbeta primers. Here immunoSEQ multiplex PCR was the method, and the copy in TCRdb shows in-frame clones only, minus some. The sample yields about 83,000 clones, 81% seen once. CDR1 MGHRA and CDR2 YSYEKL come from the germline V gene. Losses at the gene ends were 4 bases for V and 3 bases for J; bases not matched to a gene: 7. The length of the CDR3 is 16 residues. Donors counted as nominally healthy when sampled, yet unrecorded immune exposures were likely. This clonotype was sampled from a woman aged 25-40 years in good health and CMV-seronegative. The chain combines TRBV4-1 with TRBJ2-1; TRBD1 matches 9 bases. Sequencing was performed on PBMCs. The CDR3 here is CASSLGGTGFYNEQFF. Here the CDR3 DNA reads TGCGCCAGCAGCCTAGGGGGGACAGGGTTCTACAATGAGCAGTTCTTC.